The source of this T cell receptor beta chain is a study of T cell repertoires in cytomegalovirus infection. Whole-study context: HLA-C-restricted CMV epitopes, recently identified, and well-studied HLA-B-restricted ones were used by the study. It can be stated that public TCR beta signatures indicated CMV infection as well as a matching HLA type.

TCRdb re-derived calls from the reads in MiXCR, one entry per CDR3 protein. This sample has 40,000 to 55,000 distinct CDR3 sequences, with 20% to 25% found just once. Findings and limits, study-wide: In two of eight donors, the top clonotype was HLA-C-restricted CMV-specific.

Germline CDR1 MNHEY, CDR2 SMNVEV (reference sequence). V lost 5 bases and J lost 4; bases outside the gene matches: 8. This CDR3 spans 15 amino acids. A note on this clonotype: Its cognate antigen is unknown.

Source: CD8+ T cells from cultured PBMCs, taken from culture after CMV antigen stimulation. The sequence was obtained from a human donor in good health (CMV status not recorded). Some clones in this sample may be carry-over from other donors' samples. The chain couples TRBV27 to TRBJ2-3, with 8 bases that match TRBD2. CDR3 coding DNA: TGTGCCAGCAGTCTCGGCGGGAGGCGCGCAGATACGCAGTATTTT. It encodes CASSLGGRRADTQYF.